The T cell receptor (beta chain) under discussion was sequenced for a study of a mutant IDH1 vaccine in newly diagnosed glioma. Study-wide context: An approximately 60% male, approximately 38% female split and a mean age of about 40 years characterized treated patients.

Time point: week 23, last vaccination. Vaccination comprised doses that each held 300 ug of mutant IDH1 20-mer peptide, plus topical imiquimod. Patients carried new grade 3 or 4 IDH1-mutant astrocytomas lacking nuclear ATRX. Measured with immunoSEQ multiplex PCR; TCRdb has only the in-frame clones, and not every one. The sample lists over 55,000 clones, about 81% occurring once. Points on this clone: Its antigen is unknown.

This CDR3 is 13 amino acids long. The V gene's germline CDR1 is SGHKS and CDR2 YYEKEE (reference sequence). Trimming pared 4 bases from V and 1 base from J, leaving 8 bases between. This receptor was identified in a woman in her thirties or forties with glioma. Some clones in this sample may be carry-over from other donors' samples. The specimen was PBMCs, collected from a glioma patient whose treatment included an IDH1 peptide vaccine. The V and J genes are TRBV5-5 and TRBJ1-2, with D uncertain. CDR3 coding DNA: TGTGCCAGCAGCCAAGACCTTAACTATGGCTACACCTTC. It encodes CASSQDLNYGYTF.